This T cell receptor beta chain was identified during a study of beta chain features in type 1 diabetes. In germline, CDR1 is SGHNT, CDR2 YYREEE (reference sequence). V was shortened by 0 bases and J by 5 bases, with 8 bases between the two germline ends. The CDR3 totals 13 residues. Expressed TCRB transcripts were sequenced, since all the RNA that had been isolated was reverse transcribed. This table comes from immunoSEQ multiplex PCR, and its TCRdb copy is limited to in-frame clones, with some not included. Of 300,000 to 350,000 clones in the sample, 7.5% to 9% were seen once. The J gene is TRBJ1-2, the V gene TRBV5-4; D ambiguous. The sample was central memory CD4+ T cells from blood. The source is a woman aged 18 to 35 in good health. The CDR3 loop is CASSLDSLYGYTF. The CDR3 nucleotides read TGTGCCAGCAGCTTGGACAGTTTGTATGGCTACACCTTC.